This TCR beta chain was captured by sequencing in a study of sequential checkpoint blockade in melanoma. Sequencing was performed with immunoSEQ multiplex PCR; in TCRdb, only in-frame clones are kept and a portion is missing. The sample has roughly 28,000 clones, about 72% seen once. The treatment here: randomized to nivolumab then ipilimumab (arm A) or the reverse (arm B). Live CD3+CD8+ CD19− CD56− cells were sorted from PBMCs. Trimming shortened V by 1 base and J by 1 base, and 5 bases separated the two germline ends. This CDR3 has 14 amino acids. Germline CDR1 is SGHRS and CDR2 is YFSETQ. The chain joins TRBV5-1 to TRBJ2-2; D not certain. The TCR comes from a human donor with melanoma. This specimen was CD8+ T cells sorted from blood (inferred from file names), taken from a patient given nivolumab and ipilimumab in sequence. The CDR3 bases are TGCGCCAGCAGCTTGATCCAGAACACCGGGGAGCTGTTTTTT. This translates into CASSLIQNTGELFF.